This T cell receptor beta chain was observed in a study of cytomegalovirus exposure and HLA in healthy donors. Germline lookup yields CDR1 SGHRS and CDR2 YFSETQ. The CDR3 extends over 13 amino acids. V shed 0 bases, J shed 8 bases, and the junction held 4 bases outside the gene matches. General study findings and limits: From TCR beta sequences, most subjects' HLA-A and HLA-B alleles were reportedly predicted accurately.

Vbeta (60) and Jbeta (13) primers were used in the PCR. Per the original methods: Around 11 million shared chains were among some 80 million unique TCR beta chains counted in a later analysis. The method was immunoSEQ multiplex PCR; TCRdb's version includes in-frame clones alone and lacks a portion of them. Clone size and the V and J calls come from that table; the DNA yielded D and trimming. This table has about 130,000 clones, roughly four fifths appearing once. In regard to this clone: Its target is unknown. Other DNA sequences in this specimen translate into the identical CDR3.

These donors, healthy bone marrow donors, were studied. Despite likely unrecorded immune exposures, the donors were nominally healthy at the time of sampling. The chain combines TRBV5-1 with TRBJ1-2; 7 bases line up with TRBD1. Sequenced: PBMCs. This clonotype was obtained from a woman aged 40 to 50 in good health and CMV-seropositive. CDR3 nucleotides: TGCGCCAGCAGCTTGGGACAGGGTGCGGGCTACACCTTC. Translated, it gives CASSLGQGAGYTF.